The sequence of this T cell receptor beta chain was determined in a study of tumor-infiltrating lymphocytes in primary liver carcinoma. Worth noting for this clonotype: One end of the junction varies from germline; a read error may be responsible.

Investigators took RNA and DNA out together from 20-30 mg of unsorted bulk tissue. Five distinct regions per tumor were sampled. From 500 to 600 ng of total RNA, TCR beta-specific cDNA was reverse-transcribed using a constant-region primer. Sequencing libraries for TCR beta derived from three nested multiplex PCR rounds that used slightly modified ARM-PCR. One entry per CDR3 protein results from TCRdb running MiXCR on the multiplex PCR reads. This sample carries tens of thousands of distinct CDR3 sequences, over 65% of them seen once, and the ten largest clones take 29%. The sample was liver tumor tissue from sampling region 5. Subset specified: tumor region T5, tumor centre. This clonotype was obtained from a man between 35 and 55 years old with primary liver carcinoma and hepatitis B virus infection.

CDR3 DNA: TGTGCCAGCAGCCTCCTTTTCAAGGCGGCTTTCTTC. It encodes CASSLLFKAAFF. The rearrangement uses TRBV6-1 and TRBJ1-1, with D uncertain. Germline CDR1 MNHNS, CDR2 SASEGT. The CDR3 contains 12 residues.